Below, 24 T cell receptor beta chains from the same sample are listed, as sequenced in a study of blood T cell repertoires in COVID-19. Sequenced by immunoSEQ multiplex PCR; TCRdb stores in-frame clones only, minus some. This table holds fewer than 300,000 clones, more than 90% found once. The sequencing input was peripheral blood. The receptors come from a person aged 18 to 29 with COVID-19, enrolled during active disease.

V is TRBV11-2 and J is TRBJ2-3, with a tentative D call TRBD2 (6 bases). V dropped 4 bases and J dropped 7 bases, with 12 bases sitting between them. There are 13 residues in the CDR3. Germline lookup yields CDR1 SGHAT and CDR2 FQNNGV. CDR3 sequence (DNA): TGTGCCAGCAGCTGGGAGGTCTCAAATACGCAGTATTTT. Its translation is CASSWEVSNTQYF.

The chain couples TRBV19 to TRBJ2-7; TRBD2 is a possible D gene (5 bases). This CDR3 is 14 amino acids long. CDR1 is LNHDA and CDR2 is SQIVND in the germline V gene (reference sequence). With 6 bases removed from V and 0 bases from J, the gap between germline ends came to 12 bases. DNA for the CDR3: TGTGCCAGTAGCCTCCAAGGGAGCTCCTACGAGCAGTACTTC. Its protein product is CASSLQGSSYEQYF.

This chain uses TRBV28 with TRBJ1-6; TRBD1 matches at 7 bases. Per germline, CDR1 MDHEN and CDR2 SYDVKM. Trimming removed 7 bases from V and 7 bases from J; junction bases left unmatched: 7. This CDR3 is 14 amino acids long. The CDR3 is CASITGTVNSPLHF. The CDR3 DNA follows: TGTGCCAGCATCACCGGGACAGTGAATTCACCCCTCCACTTT.

The gene calls are TRBV5-6 and TRBJ1-4; 9 bases line up with TRBD1. Germline lookup yields CDR1 SGHDT and CDR2 YYEEEE. V lost 4 bases and J lost 8; bases outside the gene matches: 15. CDR3 length equals 17 residues. DNA for the CDR3: TGTGCCAGCAGCCCGACGGACAATACAGGGGGCACGGAAAAACTGTTTTTT. It specifies CASSPTDNTGGTEKLFF.

The chain is built from TRBV4-1 and TRBJ2-2; TRBD2 aligns across 9 bases. The CDR3 consists of 18 residues. V was clipped by 4 bases and J by 1 base; unmatched bases: 10. The germline gives CDR1 MGHRA, CDR2 YSYEKL. CDR3 amino acids: CASSLSSPLAGNTGELFF. The CDR3 DNA is TGCGCCAGCAGCCTCTCATCCCCACTAGCGGGGAACACCGGGGAGCTGTTTTTT.

This clone was observed a single time. This chain connects TRBV27 to TRBJ2-1; 13 bases align to TRBD2. V lost 2 bases, J lost 1 base, and 14 bases stayed unmatched. Germline loops: CDR1 MNHEY, CDR2 SMNVEV (reference sequence). The CDR3 length is 21 residues. For the CDR3, the DNA is TGTGCCAGCAGTTTAACAGGGCCCACTAGCGGGAGGGCCCGGTCCTACAATGAGCAGTTCTTC. Encoded protein: CASSLTGPTSGRARSYNEQFF.

V is TRBV7-9 and J is TRBJ2-5; the match to TRBD2 covers 8 bases. Germline V lookup: CDR1 SEHNR, CDR2 FQNEAQ (reference sequence). This CDR3 is 15 amino acids long. J lost 5 bases, V lost 3 bases, and 8 bases had no gene match. CDR3 DNA: TGTGCCAGCAGCTTTTTGGCGGGAGGTGGGGAGACCCAGTACTTC. Translating gives CASSFLAGGGETQYF. The complete variable domain, with remaining parts taken from reference TRBV7-9 and TRBJ2-5, reads DTGVSQNPRHKITKRGQNVTFRCDPISEHNRLYWYRQTLGQGPEFLTYFQNEAQLEKSRLLSDRFSAERPKGSFSTLEIQRTEQGDSAMYLCASSFLAGGGETQYFGPGTRLLVL.

The chain links TRBV11-2 to TRBJ1-4, with TRBD1 matching over 8 bases. The germline gives CDR1 SGHAT, CDR2 FQNNGV. Germline trimming cut 6 bases from V and 8 bases from J; bases unmatched to any gene: 14. The CDR3 runs 16 residues. The CDR3 loop reads CASRDRQGFKGEKLFF. In DNA form, the CDR3 reads TGTGCCAGCAGAGACCGACAGGGGTTCAAGGGAGAAAAACTGTTTTTT.

This chain links TRBV28 with TRBJ1-5; 8 nucleotides line up with TRBD1. Losses at the gene ends were 9 bases for V and 5 bases for J; bases not matched to a gene: 9. Germline V gene lookup returns CDR1 MDHEN and CDR2 SYDVKM. The CDR3 is made up of 14 amino acids. The CDR3, as DNA: TGTGCCAGTGAACTGACAGGGGAGCATCAGCCCCAGCATTTT. Translated, it gives CASELTGEHQPQHF.

The rearrangement uses TRBV19 and TRBJ2-5; D remains ambiguous. V dropped 1 base and J dropped 4 bases, with 7 bases sitting between them. Germline assignment: CDR1 LNHDA and CDR2 SQIVND (reference sequence). The CDR3 is 13 amino acids. CDR3 coding DNA: TGTGCCAGTAGTATAGCCTCCAGAGAGACCCAGTACTTC. It yields the protein CASSIASRETQYF.

The V gene is TRBV10-3, the J gene TRBJ1-1; D possibly corresponds to TRBD1 (6 bases). The germline V gene encodes CDR1 ENHRY and CDR2 SYGVKD. Between the trimmed V and J ends, which lost 7 bases and 0 bases, there was a span of 15 bases. The CDR3 has 15 amino acids. CDR3 nucleotides: TGTGCCATCACCCGGACAGCCAACATGAACACTGAAGCTTTCTTT. Translating gives CAITRTANMNTEAFF.

This sequence joins TRBV9 and TRBJ1-3; 8 bases agree with TRBD1. CDR1 is SGDLS, CDR2 YYNGEE, per germline. CDR3 size: 20 residues. With 1 base clipped from V and 0 bases from J, the junction kept 15 bases outside the gene matches. The DNA for the CDR3 is TGTGCCAGCAGCGTATCGGACAGGGAAAGTTGGTACATCTCTGGAAACACCATATATTTT. Translation: CASSVSDRESWYISGNTIYF.

This chain connects TRBV27 to TRBJ1-5; no clear D. V lost 9 bases and J 0 bases, leaving 12 bases between the germline ends. Germline V gene data show CDR1 as MNHEY and CDR2 as SMNVEV (reference sequence). The CDR3 spans 14 residues. CDR3 in amino acids: CASPPGNSNQPQHF. Here the CDR3 DNA reads TGTGCCAGTCCGCCGGGGAATAGCAATCAGCCCCAGCATTTT.

The chain has TRBV10-3 and TRBJ1-6, with D possibly matching TRBD1 (5 bases). The CDR3 has 15 amino acids. Looked up from germline, CDR1 is ENHRY and CDR2 is SYGVKD. Trimming pared 4 bases from V and 7 bases from J, leaving 14 bases between. The CDR3 DNA follows: TGTGCCATCAGTGGGACACAGGACCTCAATTCACCCCTCCACTTT. This gives the protein CAISGTQDLNSPLHF.

This clone was counted only a few times. The rearrangement uses TRBV3-1 (or the pseudogene TRBV3-2) and TRBJ2-1; 10 bases line up with TRBD2. The junction had 5 bases not matched to a gene; V was cut back by 0 bases and J by 6 bases. Per the germline V gene, CDR1 is LGHDT and CDR2 is YNNKEL (reference sequence). There are 16 residues in the CDR3. The CDR3 spells CASSQDLAGGGNEQFF. The CDR3 coding sequence is TGTGCCAGCAGCCAAGATTTAGCGGGAGGAGGCAATGAGCAGTTCTTC.

This clone was picked up one time. The V call is TRBV4-2, the J call TRBJ2-1, with a weak D call TRBD2 (6 bases). The V end was cut by 4 bases, the J end by 8 bases, with 9 bases between. This CDR3 comprises 12 residues. The germline V gene has CDR1 LGHNA and CDR2 YNFKEQ. The CDR3 DNA follows: TGTGCCAGCAGCCCGCGGGGCGATGAGCAGTTCTTC. Its protein is CASSPRGDEQFF.

The V gene is TRBV24-1, the J gene TRBJ2-1, with a tentative D call TRBD1 (6 bases). Germline loops: CDR1 KGHDR, CDR2 SFDVKD. The CDR3 is made up of 16 amino acids. V lost 1 base and J 3 bases, leaving 12 bases between the germline ends. The CDR3 region has the DNA TGTGCCACCAGTGATTTCGGTGGCAGGGGCTACAATGAGCAGTTCTTC. Translating gives CATSDFGGRGYNEQFF.

This rearrangement joins TRBV18 to TRBJ2-1; D gene uncertain. V lost 3 bases and J 3 bases, leaving 15 bases between the germline ends. This CDR3 has 16 residues. Germline V gives CDR1 KGHSH, CDR2 LQKENI. Written as DNA, the CDR3 is TGTGCCAGCTCACCCCCGGTCTTTGGCGGCTACAATGAGCAGTTCTTC. Protein: CASSPPVFGGYNEQFF.

The chain uses TRBV20-1 and TRBJ1-1; D uncertain. This CDR3 is built from 14 residues. Germline CDR1 and CDR2: DFQATT and SNEGSKA (reference sequence). The V gene lost 3 bases and the J gene lost 0 bases, with 11 bases spanning the gap. CDR3 protein: CSASSGWLNTEAFF. The DNA for the CDR3 is TGCAGTGCTAGTAGCGGTTGGCTGAACACTGAAGCTTTCTTT.

This chain connects TRBV6-5 to TRBJ1-5; TRBD1 might be the D (6 bases). V gave up 6 bases and J gave up 5 bases, with 17 bases separating them. Germline V gene lookup returns CDR1 MNHEY and CDR2 SVGAGI. This CDR3 contains 15 residues. CDR3 sequence: CASRSTGTSHQPQHF. The CDR3 DNA follows: TGTGCCAGCAGGTCAACCGGGACAAGCCATCAGCCCCAGCATTTT.

V gene TRBV28 combines with J gene TRBJ2-1; 8 positions match TRBD2. Germline loops: CDR1 MDHEN, CDR2 SYDVKM. The CDR3 contains 17 residues. Trimming cost V 6 bases and J 9 bases; bases outside gene matches: 19. The CDR3 nucleotides read TGTGCCAGCAGGATCCCTTGGGGGGGCGGGAGGTTAGCTGAGCAGTTCTTC. Translation: CASRIPWGGGRLAEQFF.

Here the CDR3 DNA reads TGCGCCAGCAGCATCGACTGGGCCTACGAGCAGTACTTC. Translation: CASSIDWAYEQYF. The genes are TRBV5-1 and TRBJ2-7; D remains ambiguous. The CDR3 extends over 13 amino acids. Germline V gene sequence: CDR1 SGHRS, CDR2 YFSETQ. V gave up 4 bases and J gave up 2 bases, with 10 bases separating them.

The chain recombines TRBV28 with TRBJ2-7; TRBD1 matches 10 bases. The CDR3 consists of 15 residues. The germline CDR1 and CDR2 sequences are MDHEN and SYDVKM. J was trimmed by 4 bases and V by 5 bases; bases with no gene match: 8. This CDR3 reads CASSPPGQGWYEQYF. Here the CDR3 DNA reads TGTGCCAGCAGTCCACCGGGACAGGGGTGGTACGAGCAGTACTTC.

The rearrangement uses TRBV24-1 and TRBJ2-1, with 14 bases that match TRBD2. The ends lost 2 bases at V and 7 bases at J; junction bases unmatched: 6. This CDR3 spans 17 amino acids. CDR1 KGHDR and CDR2 SFDVKD come from the germline V gene. CDR3 residues: CATSDSGTSGRGNEQFF. In DNA form, the CDR3 reads TGTGCCACCAGTGATTCCGGGACTAGCGGGAGAGGTAATGAGCAGTTCTTC.